These 16 T cell receptor beta chains came from one sample sequenced in a study of radiation and T cells in renal cell carcinoma. This table comes from immunoSEQ multiplex PCR, and its TCRdb copy is limited to in-frame clones, with some not included. The sample lists roughly 160,000 clones, 88% occurring once. Time point noted: blood 4 weeks post-SBRT, at nephrectomy. Treatment given: 15 Gy SBRT to primary tumor, nephrectomy 4 weeks later. This specimen consisted of blood, obtained from a patient whose treatment included radiotherapy and nephrectomy. These receptors were obtained from a woman between 45 and 60 years old with renal cell carcinoma.

In its sample, this clone was seen once. V gene TRBV5-8 combines with J gene TRBJ2-1, with 10 positions matching TRBD1. The CDR3 runs 15 residues. The germline V gene has CDR1 SGHTS and CDR2 YDEGEE. V trimming: 4 bases; J trimming: 3 bases; junction bases outside the gene matches: 4. CDR3 in amino acids: CASSGGTGVYNEQFF. DNA for the CDR3: TGTGCCAGCAGCGGCGGGACAGGGGTCTACAATGAGCAGTTCTTC.

This clone was recorded many times. This chain uses TRBV11-3 with TRBJ2-1; 7 nucleotides line up with TRBD1. The length of the CDR3 is 15 residues. Germline V gene data show CDR1 as SGHNT and CDR2 as YENEEA. V lost 5 bases and J lost 5; bases outside the gene matches: 9. As DNA, the CDR3 is TGTGCCAGCAGCCCGACAGGGATTAAGGACAATGAGCAGTTCTTC. It specifies CASSPTGIKDNEQFF.

The chain employs TRBV6-1 and TRBJ2-2; D might be TRBD1 or TRBD2, each matching 5 bases. Germline CDR1 and CDR2: MNHNS and SASEGT. This CDR3 is 12 amino acids long. V was shortened by 8 bases and J by 6 bases, with 10 bases between the two germline ends. CDR3 DNA: TGTGCCAGCCGCAGGGACCCCGGGGAGCTGTTTTTT. Its translation: CASRRDPGELFF.

This clone occurred once. V usage is TRBV7-9 and J usage is TRBJ2-3, with 7 bases matching TRBD1. The CDR3 is made up of 15 amino acids. J was trimmed by 4 bases and V by 7 bases; bases with no gene match: 11. Per the germline V gene, CDR1 is SEHNR and CDR2 is FQNEAQ (reference sequence). The CDR3 DNA reads as TGTGCCAGCAAACCCCCCAGGGGGTATGCAGATACGCAGTATTTT. It specifies CASKPPRGYADTQYF.

The chain carries TRBV2 and TRBJ2-3, with 7 bases aligning to TRBD2. The V gene end was trimmed by 7 bases and the J gene end by 3 bases; junction bases not matched to a gene: 13. The V gene's germline CDR1 is SNHLY and CDR2 FYNNEI. The length of the CDR3 is 16 residues. CDR3 sequence (DNA): TGTGCCAGCACCCGAGAGCGGGGTAGAGGAACAGATACGCAGTATTTT. Encoded protein: CASTRERGRGTDTQYF.

This clone appeared a few times. CDR3 in amino acids: CASSYIKETQYF. The CDR3 coding sequence is TGCGCCAGCAGCTATATTAAAGAGACCCAGTACTTC. The chain recombines TRBV5-1 with TRBJ2-5; D is ambiguous. This CDR3 has 12 amino acids. CDR1 and CDR2 (germline): SGHRS, YFSETQ. Deletions cut 3 bases from V and 3 bases from J, with 6 bases between. Combining the CDR3 with reference TRBV5-1 and TRBJ2-5 gives the whole variable domain KAGVTQTPRYLIKTRGQQVTLSCSPISGHRSVSWYQQTPGQGLQFLFEYFSETQRNKGNFPGRFSGRQFSNSRSEMNVSTLELGDSALYLCASSYIKETQYFGPGTRLLVL.

The CDR3 here is CASSITGFEAYGYTF. CDR3 coding DNA: TGTGCCAGTAGTATAACAGGGTTTGAGGCCTATGGCTACACCTTC. The chain recombines TRBV19 with TRBJ1-2, with a tentative D call TRBD1 (6 bases). Germline CDR1 is LNHDA and CDR2 is SQIVND (reference sequence). The CDR3 totals 15 residues. V was trimmed by 2 bases and J by 4 bases, leaving 14 bases between them. Looking up the rest from reference TRBV19 and TRBJ1-2 gives the full variable domain: DGGITQSPKYLFRKEGQNVTLSCEQNLNHDAMYWYRQDPGQGLRLIYYSQIVNDFQKGDIAEGYSVSREKKESFPLTVTSAQKNPTAFYLCASSITGFEAYGYTFGSGTRLTVV.

The chain links TRBV6-5 to TRBJ1-6; tentative D call: TRBD1 (5 bases). V gave up 0 bases and J gave up 2 bases, with 8 bases separating them. This CDR3 is built from 16 residues. CDR1 is MNHEY and CDR2 is SVGAGI in the germline V gene. CDR3 loop: CASSYSGRPYNSPLHF. As DNA, the CDR3 is TGTGCCAGCAGTTACTCGGGGCGGCCCTATAATTCACCCCTCCACTTT.

CDR3 bases: TGTGCCAGCAGCTTAGCGGTGAACACTGAAGCTTTCTTT. Amino acids: CASSLAVNTEAFF. The chain employs TRBV11-1 and TRBJ1-1, with D uncertain. Deletions cut 0 bases from V and 0 bases from J, with 2 bases between. The CDR3 is made up of 13 amino acids. Looked up from germline, CDR1 is SGHAT and CDR2 is FQDESV (reference sequence).

The V and J genes are TRBV5-6 and TRBJ2-1; D is possibly TRBD2 (6 bases). V was cut by 6 bases and J by 8 bases, with 15 bases left in between. The CDR3 runs to 13 residues. CDR1 SGHDT and CDR2 YYEEEE come from the germline V gene. The CDR3 DNA sequence: TGTGCCAGCATCCTGGGGGTAGCGGATGAGCAGTTCTTC. Translating it yields CASILGVADEQFF.

V gene TRBV9 combines with J gene TRBJ1-2, with 8 bases aligning to TRBD1. Germline V gene lookup returns CDR1 SGDLS and CDR2 YYNGEE. This CDR3 is built from 15 residues. J gave up 6 bases and V 4 bases, and 11 bases lay outside the gene matches. The CDR3 nucleotides are TGTGCCAGCAGCTTAACAGGGGGAAGGTCTAATGGCTACACCTTC. Amino acids: CASSLTGGRSNGYTF.

The rearrangement uses TRBV4-3 and TRBJ2-7; D is ambiguous. V lost 1 base and J 6 bases, leaving 10 bases between the germline ends. The CDR3 runs 13 residues. Germline V CDR1 and CDR2: LGHNA, YSLEER. The CDR3, as DNA: TGCGCCAGCAGCCAAGGGCGGCGAAGCGAGCAGTACTTC. Protein sequence: CASSQGRRSEQYF.

This clone was found a few times. This chain uses TRBV5-1 with TRBJ1-2; 9 positions match TRBD1. Per germline, CDR1 SGHRS and CDR2 YFSETQ. V dropped 3 bases and J dropped 4; count of bases not matched to a gene: 22. The CDR3 length is 20 residues. CDR3 sequence reads: CASSSVPGQGFLSGGYGYTF. DNA for the CDR3: TGCGCCAGCAGCTCAGTCCCGGGACAGGGCTTCCTCTCCGGAGGCTATGGCTACACCTTC.

The chain links TRBV6-5 to TRBJ2-3, with 11 bases fitting TRBD2. V trimming: 7 bases; J trimming: 2 bases; junction bases outside the gene matches: 5. Germline V CDR1 and CDR2: MNHEY, SVGAGI. The CDR3 loop spans 15 amino acids. The CDR3 here is CASNPSGGNTDTQYF. In DNA, the CDR3 is TGTGCCAGCAATCCTAGCGGGGGGAACACAGATACGCAGTATTTT.

The chain has TRBV18 and TRBJ2-2, with unresolved D. This CDR3 has 14 amino acids. Deletions cut 2 bases from V and 4 bases from J, with 8 bases between. Per the germline V gene, CDR1 is KGHSH and CDR2 is LQKENI. CDR3 nucleotides: TGTGCCAGCTCACCAACAGTTAGCACCGGGGAGCTGTTTTTT. Its protein is CASSPTVSTGELFF.

The chain joins TRBV6-4 to TRBJ1-5, with D perhaps TRBD1 (6 bases). CDR1 and CDR2 from the germline V gene are MRHNA and SNTAGT. V gave up 3 bases and J gave up 2 bases, with 11 bases separating them. CDR3 length: 15 amino acids. In DNA form, the CDR3 reads TGTGCCAGCAGTGAAGCCCCAGGGGGCAATCAGCCCCAGCATTTT. Its protein product is CASSEAPGGNQPQHF.